These 19 T cell receptor beta chains were sequenced from one sample in a study of T cell responses to AZD1222 COVID-19 vaccine. TCRdb's copy holds only in-frame clones and misses some; the assay was immunoSEQ multiplex PCR. The sample gives about 100,000 clones, 70% to 90% of which show up once; approximately 7% is in the top ten. This sample comprised peripheral blood, obtained on day 0 of AZD1222 vaccination. These TCRs come from an adult in good health.

As for this clone: The same CDR3 also results from other DNA sequences found in this sample. The V and J genes are TRBV28 and TRBJ2-7; D may be TRBD1 (6 bases). The germline V and J ends were trimmed by 4 bases and 6 bases, with 10 bases remaining between them. CDR3 length equals 12 residues. CDR1 is MDHEN, CDR2 SYDVKM, per germline. The CDR3 is CASSSGTSEQYF. CDR3 coding DNA: TGTGCCAGCAGTTCCGGGACATCCGAGCAGTACTTC. Based on the CDR3 plus reference TRBV28 and TRBJ2-7, the full variable domain is DVKVTQSSRYLVKRTGEKVFLECVQDMDHENMFWYRQDPGLGLRLIYFSYDVKMKEKGDIPEGYSVSREKKERFSLILESASTNQTSMYLCASSSGTSEQYFGPGTRLTVT.

This clone was picked up a small number of times. J is TRBJ1-3 and V is TRBV4-3; D uncertain. Trimming left V 1 base short and J 11 bases short, with 21 bases between. Germline CDR1 LGHNA, CDR2 YSLEER. This CDR3 is built from 16 residues. The CDR3 sequence is CASSQALGSSRTPIYF. The CDR3, as DNA: TGCGCCAGCAGCCAAGCTTTGGGGAGCTCCCGGACCCCCATATATTTT.

The chain joins TRBV19 to TRBJ2-1, with 8 positions matching TRBD2. V dropped 7 bases and J dropped 6; count of bases not matched to a gene: 17. This CDR3 is built from 17 residues. CDR1 is LNHDA and CDR2 is SQIVND in the germline V gene (reference sequence). In DNA, the CDR3 is TGTGCCAGTACGGAGGCCTGGCGGGAGGAAATTGGCAATGAGCAGTTCTTC. This gives the protein CASTEAWREEIGNEQFF.

Remarks on this clone: Other nucleotide sequences in the sample specify the same CDR3. The V and J genes are TRBV3-1 (or the pseudogene TRBV3-2) and TRBJ1-1; 8 bases match TRBD1. CDR1 is LGHDT and CDR2 is YNNKEL in the germline V gene (reference sequence). The CDR3 runs to 13 residues. The ends lost 1 base at V and 7 bases at J; junction bases unmatched: 2. Here the CDR3 DNA reads TGTGCCAGCAGCCAAGGGACAGGGATTGAAGCTTTCTTT. This translates into CASSQGTGIEAFF.

V gene TRBV28 combines with J gene TRBJ2-3; D gene unclear. The CDR3 runs to 13 residues. Germline CDR1 is MDHEN and CDR2 is SYDVKM. Trimming cost V 6 bases and J 5 bases, with 12 bases left between them. The DNA for the CDR3 is TGTGCCAGCAGAGGTACTATACTAGATACGCAGTATTTT. The encoded protein is CASRGTILDTQYF.

This rearrangement joins TRBV3-1 (or the pseudogene TRBV3-2) to TRBJ2-2; D call uncertain. The CDR3 has 17 amino acids. CDR1 is LGHDT, CDR2 YNNKEL, per germline (reference sequence). Trimming left V 3 bases short and J 4 bases short, with 18 bases between. CDR3 DNA sequence: TGTGCCAGCAGCCATTATCAAGGCCCCGAGGTCACCGGGGAGCTGTTTTTT. This gives the protein CASSHYQGPEVTGELFF.

The chain uses TRBV7-2 and TRBJ1-6; 7 nucleotides line up with TRBD1. Germline V gives CDR1 SGHTA, CDR2 FQGNSA. CDR3 length: 16 residues. The junction had 11 bases not matched to a gene; V was cut back by 6 bases and J by 6 bases. The CDR3 loop is CASRNAAGGFNSPLHF. The CDR3 nucleotides are TGTGCCAGCAGAAACGCGGCAGGGGGATTTAATTCACCCCTCCACTTT.

The chain uses TRBV5-1 and TRBJ2-7; 8 bases line up with TRBD1. Trimming at V came to 0 bases and at J to 2 bases, leaving 4 bases not matched to a gene. Per the germline V gene, CDR1 is SGHRS and CDR2 is YFSETQ. The CDR3 totals 15 residues. In DNA form, the CDR3 reads TGCGCCAGCAGCTTGGAGGGACAGGTGACCTACGAGCAGTACTTC. Translated, it gives CASSLEGQVTYEQYF.

The chain combines TRBV6-6 with TRBJ2-7, with 10 bases identical to TRBD1. This CDR3 has 16 amino acids. CDR1 is MNHNY and CDR2 is SVGAGI in the germline V gene (reference sequence). V lost 2 bases, J lost 7 bases, and 11 bases stayed unmatched. CDR3 in amino acids: CASSYLSGTGDLEQYF. The DNA for the CDR3 is TGTGCCAGCAGTTACCTCTCCGGGACAGGGGATTTGGAGCAGTACTTC.

The genes are TRBV28 and TRBJ1-1, with a possible D match to TRBD1 (5 bases). V was cut by 3 bases and J by 7 bases, with 12 bases left in between. The germline V gene has CDR1 MDHEN and CDR2 SYDVKM. CDR3 length: 13 residues. The DNA of the CDR3 is TGTGCCAGCAGTTTCGAGGGGATGAGTGAAGCTTTCTTT. It codes for CASSFEGMSEAFF.

V usage is TRBV18 and J usage is TRBJ1-6; D perhaps matches TRBD1 (6 bases). This CDR3 has 14 amino acids. V was cut by 1 base and J by 8 bases, with 9 bases left in between. Germline lookup yields CDR1 KGHSH and CDR2 LQKENI. The CDR3 protein is CASSPRGLDSPLHF. As DNA, the CDR3 is TGTGCCAGCTCACCACGGGGGCTTGATTCACCCCTCCACTTT.

The V gene is TRBV14, the J gene TRBJ2-3; 7 bases are shared with TRBD1. The CDR3 sequence is 20 residues long. The germline V gene encodes CDR1 SGHDN and CDR2 FVKESK. V lost 2 bases and J lost 0; bases outside the gene matches: 17. The CDR3 region is CASSQWARDSPRPSTDTQYF. The CDR3 nucleotides read TGTGCCAGCAGCCAATGGGCAAGGGACAGTCCCAGGCCTAGCACAGATACGCAGTATTTT.

The V call is TRBV5-1, the J call TRBJ2-1; D may match TRBD1 or TRBD2 (5 bases each). Per germline, CDR1 SGHRS and CDR2 YFSETQ. This CDR3 region has 15 residues. V gave up 4 bases and J gave up 0 bases, with 11 bases separating them. CDR3 DNA: TGCGCCAGCAGCCCTGGGACGGTCTCCTACAATGAGCAGTTCTTC. This translates into CASSPGTVSYNEQFF.

This chain links TRBV2 with TRBJ1-3; perhaps TRBD1 as D (6 bases). The germline V gene encodes CDR1 SNHLY and CDR2 FYNNEI. With 5 bases removed from V and 8 bases from J, the gap between germline ends came to 16 bases. The length of the CDR3 is 14 residues. Here the CDR3 reads CASSIGGAEDTIYF. DNA for the CDR3: TGTGCCAGCAGTATCGGGGGCGCGGAGGACACCATATATTTT.

The rearrangement joins TRBV28 to TRBJ1-3; maybe TRBD1 (6 bases). The V gene's germline CDR1 is MDHEN and CDR2 SYDVKM. V lost 7 bases, J lost 0 bases, and 16 bases lay in between. There are 16 residues in the CDR3. As DNA, the CDR3 is TGTGCCAGCATCTCCCCAGGGGATATCTCTGGAAACACCATATATTTT. This encodes CASISPGDISGNTIYF.

The chain has TRBV11-3 and TRBJ2-7, with D hard to call. V gave up 1 base and J gave up 0 bases, with 10 bases separating them. In germline, CDR1 is SGHNT, CDR2 YENEEA. This CDR3 comprises 15 residues. This CDR3 is CASSLGSVPSYEQYF. In DNA, the CDR3 is TGTGCCAGCAGCTTAGGGTCAGTTCCCTCCTACGAGCAGTACTTC.

The chain couples TRBV30 to TRBJ1-2; no definite D call. With 6 bases removed from V and 0 bases from J, the gap between germline ends came to 11 bases. CDR1 and CDR2 (germline): GTSNPN, SVGIG (reference sequence). The CDR3 contains 13 residues. Here the CDR3 reads CACSRASNYGYTF. CDR3 in DNA: TGTGCCTGCTCCAGAGCTTCTAACTATGGCTACACCTTC.

The chain joins TRBV6-1 to TRBJ1-2; 8 nucleotides line up with TRBD1. J lost 5 bases, V lost 2 bases, and 1 base had no gene match. The CDR3 is 13 residues long. The germline gives CDR1 MNHNS, CDR2 SASEGT. CDR3 DNA sequence: TGTGCCAGCAGTGAACAGGGGGCATATGGCTACACCTTC. Residues: CASSEQGAYGYTF.

This chain connects TRBV3-1 (or the pseudogene TRBV3-2) to TRBJ1-2; no clear D. This CDR3 contains 18 residues. The V end was cut by 1 base, the J end by 7 bases, with 25 bases between. Germline V CDR1 and CDR2: LGHDT, YNNKEL (reference sequence). The CDR3 DNA is TGTGCCAGCAGCCAAGGATCGACGGTAAGGAGAAGCGCGGGTGGCTACACCTTC. Translation: CASSQGSTVRRSAGGYTF.